A selection of T cell receptor beta chains follows, all from one sample in a study of blood T cell repertoires in COVID-19. Clones were sequenced by immunoSEQ multiplex PCR, and TCRdb holds only the in-frame ones, with some missing. The sample consists of about 250,000 clones, just over 85% of them appearing once. Specimen: peripheral blood. The receptors were sampled from a man older than 75 with acute or convalescent COVID-19. Each CDR3 is given with its conserved first and last residue. D genes are given only for firm matches. Clone size is given for some rows only: seen once, a few or many times, or a class if the clone is expanded.

abundance: -
j_gene: TRBJ1-4
d_gene: TRBD1
v_gene: TRBV11-1
CDR3nt: TGTGCCAGCAGCCTCCGGGACAGGGGCGAAAAACTGTTTTTT
CDR3aa: CASSLRDRGEKLFF

abundance: -
j_gene: TRBJ1-1
d_gene: TRBD1
v_gene: TRBV7-2
CDR3nt: TGTGCCAGCAGCGCCCCCGGGACAGAGAACACTGAAGCTTTCTTT
CDR3aa: CASSAPGTENTEAFF

abundance: -
j_gene: TRBJ2-5
d_gene: TRBD2
v_gene: TRBV7-6
CDR3nt: TGTGCCAGCAGCTTTGGACTAGCGGGAGGGTGGGGAGAGACCCAGTACTTC
CDR3aa: CASSFGLAGGWGETQYF

abundance: -
j_gene: TRBJ2-3
d_gene: TRBD2
v_gene: TRBV9
CDR3nt: TGTGCCAGCAGCGTAGCCGGGCTAGCGGGGGGTTCCAACACAGATACGCAGTATTTT
CDR3aa: CASSVAGLAGGSNTDTQYF

abundance: -
j_gene: TRBJ1-2
d_gene: -
v_gene: TRBV7-8
CDR3nt: TGTGCCAGCGGGGGCAGGGGTGGAAGAGAGGCTGGCTACACCTTC
CDR3aa: CASGGRGGREAGYTF

abundance: -
j_gene: TRBJ1-1
d_gene: -
v_gene: TRBV15
CDR3nt: TGTGCCACCAGCCCAGGGAGGGGACCCCCGGCTGAAGCTTTCTTT
CDR3aa: CATSPGRGPPAEAFF

abundance: -
j_gene: TRBJ2-1
d_gene: -
v_gene: TRBV19
CDR3nt: TGTGCCAGTTGTGAGATGCCCTCGTCCTACAATGAGCAGTTCTTC
CDR3aa: CASCEMPSSYNEQFF

abundance: many
j_gene: TRBJ2-5
d_gene: TRBD2
v_gene: TRBV29-1
CDR3nt: TGCAGCGTGAACGGACTAGCGGGAGAGACCCAGTACTTC
CDR3aa: CSVNGLAGETQYF

abundance: once
j_gene: TRBJ2-1
d_gene: -
v_gene: TRBV18
CDR3nt: TGTGCCAGCTCACCACGCGGGCCCGAAAGCAATGAGCAGTTCTTC
CDR3aa: CASSPRGPESNEQFF

abundance: -
j_gene: TRBJ1-5
d_gene: -
v_gene: TRBV7-2
CDR3nt: TGTGCCAGCAGCTTAAACGGGGTTCTCGGTCAGCCCCAGCATTTT
CDR3aa: CASSLNGVLGQPQHF

abundance: -
j_gene: TRBJ1-6
d_gene: -
v_gene: TRBV24-1
CDR3nt: TGTGCCACCAGTCCGGGACTGAATTCACCCCTCCACTTT
CDR3aa: CATSPGLNSPLHF

abundance: once
j_gene: TRBJ2-3
d_gene: TRBD2
v_gene: TRBV19
CDR3nt: TGTGCCAGTAGTAGGGGCGGGAGGGCCGGAGATACGCAGTATTTT
CDR3aa: CASSRGGRAGDTQYF

abundance: -
j_gene: TRBJ1-1
d_gene: TRBD1
v_gene: TRBV6-5
CDR3nt: TGTGCCAGCACCTGGACAGGGGAGGCCAACACTGAAGCTTTCTTT
CDR3aa: CASTWTGEANTEAFF

abundance: -
j_gene: TRBJ1-1
d_gene: -
v_gene: TRBV6-2/TRBV6-3
CDR3nt: TGTGCCAGCAGTTACCGGGGGACGAACACTGAAGCTTTCTTT
CDR3aa: CASSYRGTNTEAFF

abundance: -
j_gene: TRBJ2-7
d_gene: -
v_gene: TRBV6-5
CDR3nt: TGTGCCAGCAGTTCATGGGGGGATCGCTCCTACGAGCAGTACTTC
CDR3aa: CASSSWGDRSYEQYF

abundance: -
j_gene: TRBJ2-2
d_gene: -
v_gene: TRBV15
CDR3nt: TGTGCCACCAGCAGGGGTTCCGGGTTCGGGGAGCTGTTTTTT
CDR3aa: CATSRGSGFGELFF

abundance: -
j_gene: TRBJ1-4
d_gene: TRBD1
v_gene: TRBV7-8
CDR3nt: TGTGCCAGCAGCTTAGGTCAGGGGGCGCTCTTTTTT
CDR3aa: CASSLGQGALFF

abundance: few
j_gene: TRBJ1-2
d_gene: TRBD1
v_gene: TRBV7-9
CDR3nt: TGTGCCAGCAGCTTCGACAGGGCGCACCCCAGGGGCTACACCTTC
CDR3aa: CASSFDRAHPRGYTF

abundance: -
j_gene: TRBJ1-1
d_gene: -
v_gene: TRBV9
CDR3nt: TGTGCCAGCAGCTGGACAGAGGGGGCTGAAGCTTTCTTT
CDR3aa: CASSWTEGAEAFF

abundance: -
j_gene: TRBJ2-7
d_gene: TRBD2
v_gene: TRBV7-2
CDR3nt: TGTGCCAGCAGCCCGAGCGGGGGGTTCGACGAGCAGTACTTC
CDR3aa: CASSPSGGFDEQYF

abundance: -
j_gene: TRBJ2-1
d_gene: -
v_gene: TRBV24-1
CDR3nt: TGTGCCACCAGTGACCCCGGCGGCAGGGAGGCGCACAATGAGCAGTTCTTC
CDR3aa: CATSDPGGREAHNEQFF

abundance: -
j_gene: TRBJ1-2
d_gene: TRBD1
v_gene: TRBV5-4
CDR3nt: TGTGCCAGCAGCTTGGACCCCGGACAGGGCCTCTATGGCTACACCTTC
CDR3aa: CASSLDPGQGLYGYTF

abundance: -
j_gene: TRBJ1-5
d_gene: -
v_gene: TRBV28
CDR3nt: TGTGCCAGCAGTTTCGATAACCCTAGTCAGCCCCAGCATTTT
CDR3aa: CASSFDNPSQPQHF

abundance: once
j_gene: TRBJ1-3
d_gene: TRBD1
v_gene: TRBV5-4
CDR3nt: TGTGCCAGCAGCTGGGGACAGGGGGGGTCTCTCTCTGGAAACACCATATATTTT
CDR3aa: CASSWGQGGSLSGNTIYF

abundance: once
j_gene: TRBJ1-5
d_gene: -
v_gene: TRBV18
CDR3nt: TGTGCCAGCTCACCATCCGAGACGGGGCCCCAGCATTTT
CDR3aa: CASSPSETGPQHF

abundance: -
j_gene: TRBJ1-2
d_gene: TRBD1
v_gene: TRBV11-1
CDR3nt: TGTGCCAGCAGCTTTACAGGGGCGCAAGGCTACACCTTC
CDR3aa: CASSFTGAQGYTF

abundance: -
j_gene: TRBJ1-1
d_gene: -
v_gene: TRBV28
CDR3nt: TGTGCCAGCAGTCTTCCCGTAGCGAACACTGAAGCTTTCTTT
CDR3aa: CASSLPVANTEAFF

abundance: -
j_gene: TRBJ2-1
d_gene: TRBD2
v_gene: TRBV5-1
CDR3nt: TGCGCCAGCAGCTTCCGGACTAGCGGGTTTAACAATGAGCAGTTCTTC
CDR3aa: CASSFRTSGFNNEQFF

abundance: -
j_gene: TRBJ1-4
d_gene: -
v_gene: TRBV7-2
CDR3nt: TGTGCCAGCAGCCTCAACGGGGGGGGAGAAAAACTGTTTTTT
CDR3aa: CASSLNGGGEKLFF

abundance: -
j_gene: TRBJ2-7
d_gene: -
v_gene: TRBV10-3
CDR3nt: TGTGCCATCAGTGTAGAGGCGGTCTACGAGCAGTACTTC
CDR3aa: CAISVEAVYEQYF

abundance: -
j_gene: TRBJ2-1
d_gene: TRBD2
v_gene: TRBV19
CDR3nt: TGTGCCAGTAGCTCCAGCGGGGGAGTCAATGAGCAGTTCTTC
CDR3aa: CASSSSGGVNEQFF

abundance: few
j_gene: TRBJ2-5
d_gene: TRBD2
v_gene: TRBV19
CDR3nt: TGTGCCAGTAGTAAAATCCTAGCGGGAGCCTGGGAGACCCAGTACTTC
CDR3aa: CASSKILAGAWETQYF

abundance: -
j_gene: TRBJ1-1
d_gene: -
v_gene: TRBV12-3/TRBV12-4
CDR3nt: TGTGCCAGCACCCTAACCGCGGGCACTGAAGCTTTCTTT
CDR3aa: CASTLTAGTEAFF

abundance: few
j_gene: TRBJ2-5
d_gene: -
v_gene: TRBV2
CDR3nt: TGTGCCAGCACCATCCCAGGGTGGGGAGAGACCCAGTACTTC
CDR3aa: CASTIPGWGETQYF

abundance: -
j_gene: TRBJ1-5
d_gene: -
v_gene: TRBV10-3
CDR3nt: TGTGCCATCAGTACAGACCTTAGCAATCAGCCCCAGCATTTT
CDR3aa: CAISTDLSNQPQHF

abundance: once
j_gene: TRBJ1-5
d_gene: TRBD1
v_gene: TRBV6-5
CDR3nt: TGTGCCAGCCACCGGGACAGGAGCAATCAGCCCCAGCATTTT
CDR3aa: CASHRDRSNQPQHF

abundance: -
j_gene: TRBJ2-5
d_gene: TRBD1
v_gene: TRBV5-1
CDR3nt: TGCGCCAGCAGCTTCGGGCAGGGGGCTCAAGAGACCCAGTACTTC
CDR3aa: CASSFGQGAQETQYF

abundance: -
j_gene: TRBJ1-2
d_gene: -
v_gene: TRBV5-1
CDR3nt: TGCGCCAGCAGCTTGGGTTCAGCGGGTAGTAACTATGGCTACACCTTC
CDR3aa: CASSLGSAGSNYGYTF

abundance: -
j_gene: TRBJ2-6
d_gene: -
v_gene: TRBV7-2
CDR3nt: TGTGCCAGCAGCTTAGGAAGCGGGTCTGGGGCCAACGTCCTGACTTTC
CDR3aa: CASSLGSGSGANVLTF

abundance: -
j_gene: TRBJ1-2
d_gene: -
v_gene: TRBV3-1/TRBV3-2
CDR3nt: TGTGCCAGCAGCCAAGCGGACAGAGCCTACACCTTC
CDR3aa: CASSQADRAYTF

abundance: -
j_gene: TRBJ2-7
d_gene: -
v_gene: TRBV28
CDR3nt: TGTGCCTGTGGGCCGGGGGTCCCCTACGAGCAGTACTTC
CDR3aa: CACGPGVPYEQYF

abundance: -
j_gene: TRBJ1-1
d_gene: -
v_gene: TRBV15
CDR3nt: TGTGCCACCAGCAGAGGACAAAGGACTGGCACTGAAGCTTTCTTT
CDR3aa: CATSRGQRTGTEAFF

abundance: -
j_gene: TRBJ2-1
d_gene: -
v_gene: TRBV19
CDR3nt: TGTGCCAGTAGTATAGGGCCCTACAATGAGCAGTTCTTC
CDR3aa: CASSIGPYNEQFF

abundance: -
j_gene: TRBJ1-5
d_gene: -
v_gene: TRBV6-2/TRBV6-3
CDR3nt: TGTGCCAGCAGTTACCTGCAGTATAGCAATCAGCCCCAGCATTTT
CDR3aa: CASSYLQYSNQPQHF

abundance: -
j_gene: TRBJ2-7
d_gene: -
v_gene: TRBV5-1
CDR3nt: TGCGCCAGCAGCACTGGGGACACCACCTACGAGCAGTACTTC
CDR3aa: CASSTGDTTYEQYF

abundance: few
j_gene: TRBJ1-2
d_gene: TRBD1
v_gene: TRBV19
CDR3nt: TGTGCCAGTAGTGGTAGACAGGGGTCGGAGGGCTACACCTTC
CDR3aa: CASSGRQGSEGYTF

abundance: -
j_gene: TRBJ1-6
d_gene: -
v_gene: TRBV6-2/TRBV6-3
CDR3nt: TGTGCCAGCAGTTATGTACAGGCGCAAACAACTACCCTCCACTTT
CDR3aa: CASSYVQAQTTTLHF

abundance: -
j_gene: TRBJ2-7
d_gene: -
v_gene: TRBV2
CDR3nt: TGTGCCATCTCGAGGGGGGGGAGCTACGAGCAGTACTTC
CDR3aa: CAISRGGSYEQYF

abundance: -
j_gene: TRBJ1-5
d_gene: TRBD1
v_gene: TRBV5-8
CDR3nt: TGTGCCAGCAGCTTAAGGGACAGGGGGCGCAATCAGCCCCAGCATTTT
CDR3aa: CASSLRDRGRNQPQHF

abundance: -
j_gene: TRBJ2-7
d_gene: TRBD1
v_gene: TRBV7-2
CDR3nt: TGTGCCAGCAGCTTAGCGGGACAGGGAGCCGGTTACGAGCAGTACTTC
CDR3aa: CASSLAGQGAGYEQYF

abundance: -
j_gene: TRBJ1-3
d_gene: TRBD1
v_gene: TRBV14
CDR3nt: TGTGCCAGCAGCCAAGGGACAGGGTATGGAAACACCATATATTTT
CDR3aa: CASSQGTGYGNTIYF

abundance: -
j_gene: TRBJ2-7
d_gene: -
v_gene: TRBV28
CDR3nt: TGTGCCAGCAGTTTAACCCAATACGGCGAGCAGTACTTC
CDR3aa: CASSLTQYGEQYF

abundance: -
j_gene: TRBJ1-2
d_gene: -
v_gene: TRBV19
CDR3nt: TGTGCCAGTAGTTCCGGGGGATCTGACTATGGCTACACCTTC
CDR3aa: CASSSGGSDYGYTF

abundance: -
j_gene: TRBJ2-1
d_gene: TRBD2
v_gene: TRBV10-3
CDR3nt: TGTGCCATCAGTGAGTCGACTAGCGGGGGGTACAATGAGCAGTTCTTC
CDR3aa: CAISESTSGGYNEQFF

abundance: once
j_gene: TRBJ2-7
d_gene: TRBD1
v_gene: TRBV5-1
CDR3nt: TGCGCCAGCAGCTTGGAAGTACAGGGGGACTTCAACGAGCAGTACTTC
CDR3aa: CASSLEVQGDFNEQYF